This T cell receptor beta chain was captured by sequencing in a study of tumor and adjacent non-tumor tissue in lung cancer. Across the study: Patients were aged about 31 to 85, 10 men and about five women, stage I to III.

Study results and limitations: Tumor repertoires had a smaller top 100 clone share than normal lung. Significantly higher TCR diversity was found in tumor than normal lung. Patients with more diverse tumor TCRs had worse survival.

Regarding this clonotype: Antigen specificity is unknown.

The germline V and J ends were trimmed by 5 bases and 7 bases, with 17 bases remaining between them. CDR3 size: 15 residues. Germline V gene lookup returns CDR1 MNHEY and CDR2 SVGEGT. The template was RNA from unsorted bulk tissue. This non-tumor lung sample came from over 3 cm beyond the tumor edge. TCRbeta libraries were built with three rounds of nested PCR, modified from ARM-PCR. TCRdb reanalysed the multiplex PCR reads using MiXCR and keeps one entry per CDR3 protein. The table shows 50,000 to 60,000 distinct CDR3 sequences, with 74% occurring only once. The V gene is TRBV6-2 or TRBV6-3, the J gene TRBJ2-2, with D perhaps matching TRBD2 (6 bases). Sample: distant non-tumor lung tissue. This receptor was obtained from a woman aged 55-70 years with non-small cell lung cancer. The CDR3 loop reads CASSPGEAEVGELFF. Here the CDR3 DNA reads TGTGCCAGCAGTCCTGGGGAGGCTGAAGTCGGGGAGCTGTTTTTT.